The 20 T cell receptor beta chains below come from one sample, sequenced in a study of T cells in Graves' hyperthyroidism and ophthalmopathy. RNA transcripts provided the source from which TCR beta CDR3 regions were amplified. TCR CDR3 regions were first amplified by RT-PCR with HTBI primers. TCRdb itself ran the multiplex PCR reads through MiXCR, one entry per CDR3 protein. The repertoire has hundreds of thousands of distinct CDR3 sequences, more than 14% of them found once; the top ten carry under 15%. Sequencing was done on a sample of blood. The receptor set was obtained from a woman aged 50 to 65 with Graves' ophthalmopathy.

This clonotype occurred many times. The chain carries TRBV5-1 and TRBJ2-3, with D unclear. Trimming pared 4 bases from V and 6 bases from J, leaving 18 bases between. This CDR3 region has 15 residues. Germline CDR1 and CDR2: SGHRS and YFSETQ. The CDR3 reads CASSADLATVDTQYF. The CDR3 DNA is TGCGCCAGCAGCGCCGACTTGGCCACAGTGGATACGCAGTATTTT.

This clonotype appeared many times. The chain joins TRBV29-1 to TRBJ2-7; D is undetermined. Germline CDR1 reads SQVTM; CDR2 reads ANQGSEA. The CDR3 is 13 residues long. V gave up 0 bases and J gave up 3 bases, with 9 bases separating them. DNA for the CDR3: TGCAGCGTTGAAGATCATACAGACTACGAGCAGTACTTC. Translation gives CSVEDHTDYEQYF.

This clonotype was detected many times. V usage is TRBV7-9 and J usage is TRBJ2-1; TRBD2 agrees at 13 bases. V gave up 6 bases and J gave up 8 bases; unmatched junction bases: 7. The CDR3 sequence is 15 residues long. Germline CDR1 and CDR2: SEHNR and FQNEAQ (reference sequence). CDR3: CASSPGTSGIDEQFF. The DNA of the CDR3 is TGTGCCAGCAGTCCCGGGACTAGCGGGATCGATGAGCAGTTCTTC.

This clonotype has ten or more counts. V and J are TRBV7-8 and TRBJ2-7; TRBD2 aligns across 8 bases. The CDR3 extends over 14 amino acids. Germline lookup yields CDR1 SGHVS and CDR2 FQNEAQ. With 5 bases clipped from V and 3 bases from J, the junction kept 6 bases outside the gene matches. The CDR3: CASSATGGGYEQYF. CDR3 in DNA: TGTGCCAGCAGCGCTACCGGGGGGGGCTACGAGCAGTACTTC.

This clonotype was found many times. The rearrangement joins TRBV30 to TRBJ1-1; the D is unclear. Trimming pared 2 bases from V and 2 bases from J, leaving 9 bases between. This CDR3 contains 13 residues. The germline gives CDR1 GTSNPN, CDR2 SVGIG (reference sequence). The CDR3 sequence: CAWSPDTNTEAFF. As DNA, the CDR3 is TGTGCCTGGAGTCCTGACACTAACACTGAAGCTTTCTTT.

This clonotype was observed many times. The genes are TRBV7-3 and TRBJ2-5, with D maybe TRBD1 (5 bases). Germline V gene data show CDR1 as SGHTA and CDR2 as FQGTGA. Trimming removed 5 bases from V and 3 bases from J, with 10 bases in between. The CDR3 spans 13 residues. The CDR3 DNA is TGTGCCAGCAGCCAAGTGGACAAAGAGACCCAGTACTTC. It translates to CASSQVDKETQYF.

Many counts were recorded for this clonotype. The V and J genes are TRBV20-1 and TRBJ2-7; no definite D call. In germline, CDR1 is DFQATT, CDR2 SNEGSKA (reference sequence). The CDR3 length is 13 residues. V was clipped by 3 bases and J by 5 bases, with 14 bases between them. The CDR3 DNA reads TGCAGTGCTAGGCCTGGACCGGACGACGAGCAGTACTTC. Its translation is CSARPGPDDEQYF.

The table lists this clonotype with many counts. The J gene is TRBJ2-2, the V gene TRBV11-3; D is tentatively TRBD1 or TRBD2 (6 bases each). CDR3 length: 17 amino acids. Germline values: CDR1 SGHNT, CDR2 YENEEA. V lost 1 base, J lost 4 bases, and 16 bases lay in between. CDR3 loop: CASSLGRGGPRTGELFF. CDR3 nucleotide sequence: TGTGCCAGCAGCTTAGGACGTGGGGGGCCGCGCACCGGGGAGCTGTTTTTT.

The rearrangement joins TRBV18 to TRBJ2-7; 7 bases align to TRBD1. The junction had 17 bases not matched to a gene; V was cut back by 2 bases and J by 4 bases. The CDR3 runs to 18 residues. CDR1 and CDR2 (germline): KGHSH, LQKENI. CDR3 nucleotides: TGTGCCAGCTCACCAGTCGAACAAGTGGACAGGATGTCTTACGAGCAGTACTTC. It specifies CASSPVEQVDRMSYEQYF. The full variable domain, with the rest looked up from reference TRBV18 and TRBJ2-7, is NAGVMQNPRHLVRRRGQEARLRCSPMKGHSHVYWYRQLPEEGLKFMVYLQKENIIDESGMPKERFSAEFPKEGPSILRIQQVVRGDSAAYFCASSPVEQVDRMSYEQYFGPGTRLTVT.

This clonotype came up many times. The genes are TRBV30 and TRBJ2-7, with unresolved D. The length of the CDR3 is 12 residues. The germline gives CDR1 GTSNPN, CDR2 SVGIG (reference sequence). Trimming took off 4 bases at V and 0 bases at J, with 7 bases between the two ends. As DNA, the CDR3 is TGTGCCTGGACAGAGTCCTCCTACGAGCAGTACTTC. Protein sequence: CAWTESSYEQYF.

At least ten counts were recorded for this clonotype. CDR3 nucleotides: TGTGCCAGCAGTTTATGGGTGATTAGCGGGAGCTCCTACAATGAGCAGTTCTTC. This encodes CASSLWVISGSSYNEQFF. V gene TRBV28 combines with J gene TRBJ2-1, with 9 bases lining up with TRBD2. Germline V gene sequence: CDR1 MDHEN, CDR2 SYDVKM. The V segment lost 0 bases and the J segment 0 bases; nucleotides outside the gene matches: 6. The CDR3 contains 18 residues.

V gene TRBV5-1 combines with J gene TRBJ2-1; 13 bases align to TRBD2. V lost 1 base and J lost 6; bases outside the gene matches: 4. There are 16 residues in the CDR3. From germline, CDR1 is SGHRS and CDR2 YFSETQ. CDR3 coding DNA: TGCGCCAGCAGCTTGAGGACTAGCGGGAGTGGCAATGAGCAGTTCTTC. Translation: CASSLRTSGSGNEQFF.

This clonotype was seen repeatedly, ten times or more. V usage is TRBV7-9 and J usage is TRBJ2-7, with TRBD1 matching over 11 bases. There are 14 residues in the CDR3. Looked up from germline, CDR1 is SEHNR and CDR2 is FQNEAQ (reference sequence). Trimming took 4 bases from V and 7 from J; bases not matched to a gene: 6. CDR3 protein: CASSSGTGGMEQYF. CDR3 in DNA: TGTGCCAGCAGCTCCGGGACAGGGGGGATGGAGCAGTACTTC. The full variable domain, rest sourced from reference TRBV7-9 and TRBJ2-7, is DTGVSQNPRHKITKRGQNVTFRCDPISEHNRLYWYRQTLGQGPEFLTYFQNEAQLEKSRLLSDRFSAERPKGSFSTLEIQRTEQGDSAMYLCASSSGTGGMEQYFGPGTRLTVT.

In this sample, this clonotype turned up many times. V is TRBV12-3 or TRBV12-4 and J is TRBJ1-1; D remains unclear. V was pared by 6 bases and J by 5 bases, with 19 bases between. The CDR3 has 15 residues. CDR3: CASSSGEMRVTEAFF. The CDR3 DNA follows: TGTGCCAGCAGCTCCGGGGAGATGAGGGTGACTGAAGCTTTCTTT.

V is TRBV19 and J is TRBJ2-1; 9 nucleotides agree with TRBD2. The germline gives CDR1 LNHDA, CDR2 SQIVND (reference sequence). This CDR3 region has 17 residues. J was trimmed by 0 bases and V by 4 bases; bases with no gene match: 7. This CDR3 is CASSTILAGSSYNEQFF. The CDR3 DNA reads TGTGCCAGTAGTACGATTCTAGCGGGGAGCTCCTACAATGAGCAGTTCTTC.

This clonotype was counted at least ten times. The genes are TRBV6-2 or TRBV6-3 and TRBJ2-3, with D unclear. Germline V CDR1 and CDR2: MNHEY, SVGEGT. V was trimmed by 2 bases and J by 0 bases, leaving 9 bases between them. The CDR3 has 15 residues. CDR3 sequence (DNA): TGTGCCAGCAGTTACGGCACCGCTAGCACAGATACGCAGTATTTT. It codes for CASSYGTASTDTQYF.

In the case of this clonotype: Since a much larger clone is just one base distant, this may be a read error. The V gene is TRBV30, the J gene TRBJ2-1; the D gene is possibly TRBD2 (6 bases). In germline, CDR1 is GTSNPN, CDR2 SVGIG (reference sequence). The CDR3 totals 12 residues. Trimming removed 5 bases from V and 5 bases from J, with 10 bases in between. The CDR3 bases are TGTGCCTGGGGGAGGTCCCACAATGAGCAGTTCTTC. Its translation is CAWGRSHNEQFF.

The sample holds a few counts of this clonotype. The chain employs TRBV19 and TRBJ1-2; D is uncertain. Germline V gene lookup returns CDR1 LNHDA and CDR2 SQIVND (reference sequence). Trimming took off 3 bases at V and 0 bases at J, with 8 bases between the two ends. This CDR3 comprises 14 residues. The DNA of the CDR3 is TGTGCCAGTAGTATTCCGGCCGCTAACTATGGCTACACCTTC. Translated: CASSIPAANYGYTF.

There are many counts of this clonotype. The gene calls are TRBV11-3 and TRBJ2-1, with TRBD2 matching over 9 bases. V shed 3 bases, J shed 3 bases, and the junction held 3 bases outside the gene matches. In germline, CDR1 is SGHNT, CDR2 YENEEA. The CDR3 has 15 amino acids. CDR3 nucleotide sequence: TGTGCCAGCAGCTTTGAGACTAGCGGCTACAATGAGCAGTTCTTC. Amino acids: CASSFETSGYNEQFF.

V and J are TRBV9 and TRBJ2-2, with D possibly being TRBD2 (6 bases). Germline assignment: CDR1 SGDLS and CDR2 YYNGEE. The CDR3 length is 16 residues. The V and J ends lost 4 bases and 3 bases respectively, with 16 bases between them. In DNA, the CDR3 is TGTGCCAGCAGCTACCTAGGGAGCGGGTACACCGGGGAGCTGTTTTTT. It is translated as CASSYLGSGYTGELFF.